This is a list of T cell receptor beta chains from one sample in a study of blood T cell repertoires in COVID-19. Sequenced by immunoSEQ multiplex PCR; TCRdb stores in-frame clones only, minus some. The sample records 75,000 to 85,000 clones, 75% to 90% being singletons. The material sequenced was peripheral blood. All receptors derive from a man aged 50-60 years with active COVID-19. Each CDR3 is given with its conserved first and last residue. D genes are given only for firm matches. Clone sizes are given selectively: once, few, many, or a class where the clone is expanded.

V gene: TRBV5-1; clone size: .; J gene: TRBJ1-4; D gene: TRBD1; CDR3 DNA: TGCGCCAGCAGCTCAGCCGGGACAGGGAATGAAAAACTGTTTTTT; CDR3 protein: CASSSAGTGNEKLFF
V gene: TRBV28; clone size: .; J gene: TRBJ1-4; D gene: .; CDR3 DNA: TGTGCCAGCAGTGCTCCTTTTGACAGCCACCGTAATGAAAAACTGTTTTTT; CDR3 protein: CASSAPFDSHRNEKLFF
V gene: TRBV9; clone size: few; J gene: TRBJ2-3; D gene: TRBD1; CDR3 DNA: TGTGCCAGCAGCGTAGAGTGGACAGGGGGCCTAAATACGCAGTATTTT; CDR3 protein: CASSVEWTGGLNTQYF
V gene: TRBV9; clone size: once; J gene: TRBJ1-2; D gene: .; CDR3 DNA: TGTGCCAGCAGCGTTGGCTTCAAGGAGGAAGGCTATGGCTACACCTTC; CDR3 protein: CASSVGFKEEGYGYTF
V gene: TRBV4-3; clone size: .; J gene: TRBJ2-2; D gene: .; CDR3 DNA: TGCGCCAGCAGCCACGGGGTTCAAGCCGGGGAGCTGTTTTTT; CDR3 protein: CASSHGVQAGELFF
V gene: TRBV18; clone size: .; J gene: TRBJ1-2; D gene: TRBD1; CDR3 DNA: TGTGCCAGCTCACTTGACAGGGTGGTCTATGGCTACACCTTC; CDR3 protein: CASSLDRVVYGYTF
V gene: TRBV7-2; clone size: .; J gene: TRBJ2-1; D gene: TRBD1; CDR3 DNA: TGTGCCAGCAGCGTATACCCTCCGGACAGGCGCTCCTACAATGAGCAGTTCTTC; CDR3 protein: CASSVYPPDRRSYNEQFF
V gene: TRBV15; clone size: .; J gene: TRBJ2-7; D gene: TRBD1; CDR3 DNA: TGTGCCACCAGCAGACTGCGACAGGGGGGTTACTCCTACGAGCAGTACTTC; CDR3 protein: CATSRLRQGGYSYEQYF
V gene: TRBV29-1; clone size: .; J gene: TRBJ2-5; D gene: TRBD2; CDR3 DNA: TGCAGCGTTGAAGAGCGGCCTGGCTTCAGCGGGGATGTGACCCAGTACTTC; CDR3 protein: CSVEERPGFSGDVTQYF
V gene: TRBV12-3/TRBV12-4; clone size: .; J gene: TRBJ2-1; D gene: .; CDR3 DNA: TGTGCCAGCAGTTTCCCTGGCTTCAATGAGCAGTTCTTC; CDR3 protein: CASSFPGFNEQFF
V gene: TRBV6-2/TRBV6-3; clone size: .; J gene: TRBJ2-7; D gene: .; CDR3 DNA: TGTGCCAGCAGTTACCTTCCCTTGGGGGGAAGCGAGCAGTACTTC; CDR3 protein: CASSYLPLGGSEQYF
V gene: TRBV28; clone size: once; J gene: TRBJ1-2; D gene: .; CDR3 DNA: TGTGCCAGCAGTTTAGGCGGGTATGGCTACACCTTC; CDR3 protein: CASSLGGYGYTF
V gene: TRBV30; clone size: .; J gene: TRBJ1-4; D gene: TRBD1; CDR3 DNA: TGTGCCTGGAGTGTAGGGACAGGGGGCTTGACTAATGAAAAACTGTTTTTT; CDR3 protein: CAWSVGTGGLTNEKLFF
V gene: TRBV28; clone size: .; J gene: TRBJ2-5; D gene: .; CDR3 DNA: TGTGCCAGCAGTTCACTAGCCTTACTCCAAGAGACCCAGTACTTC; CDR3 protein: CASSSLALLQETQYF
V gene: TRBV7-6; clone size: .; J gene: TRBJ2-5; D gene: TRBD2; CDR3 DNA: TGTGCCAGCACCCCGCTAGCGGGAGAAGAAGAGACCCAGTACTTC; CDR3 protein: CASTPLAGEEETQYF
V gene: TRBV6-5; clone size: .; J gene: TRBJ2-6; D gene: .; CDR3 DNA: TGTGCCAGCAGTTACGCCTGGAGCTCTGGGGCCAACGTCCTGACTTTC; CDR3 protein: CASSYAWSSGANVLTF
V gene: TRBV6-6; clone size: .; J gene: TRBJ2-5; D gene: .; CDR3 DNA: TGTGCCAGCACCCACAGGGCCGAGACCCAGTACTTC; CDR3 protein: CASTHRAETQYF
V gene: TRBV19; clone size: .; J gene: TRBJ1-5; D gene: TRBD1; CDR3 DNA: TGTGCCAGTAGTATCAAGGGGGCCGGGTGGAATCAGCCCCAGCATTTT; CDR3 protein: CASSIKGAGWNQPQHF
V gene: TRBV9; clone size: few; J gene: TRBJ1-3; D gene: .; CDR3 DNA: TGTGCCAGCAGCGCTGGGCGGGGGTCTGGAAACACCATATATTTT; CDR3 protein: CASSAGRGSGNTIYF
V gene: TRBV6-2/TRBV6-3; clone size: .; J gene: TRBJ2-1; D gene: TRBD2; CDR3 DNA: TGTGCCAGCAGTTACTCGACGATCCCGGGGGGGACAAATGAGCAGTTCTTC; CDR3 protein: CASSYSTIPGGTNEQFF
V gene: TRBV7-9; clone size: .; J gene: TRBJ2-7; D gene: TRBD2; CDR3 DNA: TGTGCCAGCAGCTTAGGGGCCGCTAGCGGGAGAGAGGCCGAGCAGTACTTC; CDR3 protein: CASSLGAASGREAEQYF
V gene: TRBV27; clone size: .; J gene: TRBJ1-1; D gene: .; CDR3 DNA: TGTGCCAGCCGTACCCTGGGAGGGATGAACACTGAAGCTTTCTTT; CDR3 protein: CASRTLGGMNTEAFF
V gene: TRBV2; clone size: .; J gene: TRBJ1-2; D gene: .; CDR3 DNA: TGTGCCAGCAGTGAAAACAGGGCCTATGGCTACACCTTC; CDR3 protein: CASSENRAYGYTF
V gene: TRBV28; clone size: .; J gene: TRBJ2-7; D gene: TRBD1; CDR3 DNA: TGTGCCAGCAGTTTGCGACAGGGGGCATCCTACGAGCAGTACTTC; CDR3 protein: CASSLRQGASYEQYF
V gene: TRBV28; clone size: .; J gene: TRBJ1-6; D gene: TRBD1; CDR3 DNA: TGTGCCAGCAGAGATACAGGGGCCTATAATTCACCCCTCCACTTT; CDR3 protein: CASRDTGAYNSPLHF
V gene: TRBV5-1; clone size: once; J gene: TRBJ2-1; D gene: .; CDR3 DNA: TGCGCCAGCAGCTTGGTTCTATCCCATGAGCAGTTCTTC; CDR3 protein: CASSLVLSHEQFF
V gene: TRBV6-4; clone size: once; J gene: TRBJ2-1; D gene: .; CDR3 DNA: TGTGCCAGCAGTGAAAATATCGGTCTCTACAATGAGCAGTTCTTC; CDR3 protein: CASSENIGLYNEQFF
V gene: TRBV7-2; clone size: few; J gene: TRBJ2-3; D gene: TRBD2; CDR3 DNA: TGTGCCAGCTTAAAGACCCTTAGCGGGGGGACAGATACGCAGTATTTT; CDR3 protein: CASLKTLSGGTDTQYF
V gene: TRBV7-9; clone size: .; J gene: TRBJ2-7; D gene: TRBD1; CDR3 DNA: TGTGCCAGCAGCTTATTCGGGACAGGGAGCCACGAGCAGTACTTC; CDR3 protein: CASSLFGTGSHEQYF
V gene: TRBV4-1; clone size: .; J gene: TRBJ2-1; D gene: .; CDR3 DNA: TGCGCCAGCAGCCAAGATGGGGGCCACCCTCTAAACTCCTACAATGAGCAGTTCTTC; CDR3 protein: CASSQDGGHPLNSYNEQFF
V gene: TRBV6-6; clone size: .; J gene: TRBJ1-5; D gene: .; CDR3 DNA: TGTGCCAGCAGTCCAGGCCGCCATCAGCCCCAGCATTTT; CDR3 protein: CASSPGRHQPQHF
V gene: TRBV7-9; clone size: .; J gene: TRBJ1-3; D gene: TRBD1; CDR3 DNA: TGTGCCAGCAGGAGCGACAGGGTCGTTTCCTCTGGAAACACCATATATTTT; CDR3 protein: CASRSDRVVSSGNTIYF
V gene: TRBV18; clone size: .; J gene: TRBJ1-1; D gene: .; CDR3 DNA: TGTGCCAGCTCACCGCTCCCAAATCGGGACACTGAAGCTTTCTTT; CDR3 protein: CASSPLPNRDTEAFF
V gene: TRBV6-5; clone size: .; J gene: TRBJ2-5; D gene: TRBD1; CDR3 DNA: TGTGCCAGTGGACAGGGAGAGACCCAGTACTTC; CDR3 protein: CASGQGETQYF
V gene: TRBV29-1; clone size: .; J gene: TRBJ2-3; D gene: TRBD2; CDR3 DNA: TGCAGCGTTGAGGGCGGGGGACGCGCAGATACGCAGTATTTT; CDR3 protein: CSVEGGGRADTQYF
V gene: TRBV7-2; clone size: .; J gene: TRBJ2-1; D gene: TRBD2; CDR3 DNA: TGTGCCAGCAGCTTCGTAGCGGGAGGCGGCTACAATGAGCAGTTCTTC; CDR3 protein: CASSFVAGGGYNEQFF
V gene: TRBV5-8; clone size: .; J gene: TRBJ1-2; D gene: .; CDR3 DNA: TGTGCCAGCAGCCCCTACCAAGGGGGAAGGAATGGCTACACCTTC; CDR3 protein: CASSPYQGGRNGYTF
V gene: TRBV10-3; clone size: .; J gene: TRBJ2-7; D gene: TRBD2; CDR3 DNA: TGTGCCATCAGTGAAGTATCTGGCGGGAGGGGTGAGCAGTACTTC; CDR3 protein: CAISEVSGGRGEQYF
V gene: TRBV19; clone size: .; J gene: TRBJ1-6; D gene: TRBD1; CDR3 DNA: TGTGCCAGTACCCAGACAGGGACGAATTCACCCCTCCACTTT; CDR3 protein: CASTQTGTNSPLHF
V gene: TRBV7-2; clone size: few; J gene: TRBJ2-3; D gene: .; CDR3 DNA: TGTGCCAGCAGCTTAGATGGGACACAGAGAGATACGCAGTATTTT; CDR3 protein: CASSLDGTQRDTQYF
V gene: TRBV21-1; clone size: once; J gene: TRBJ1-4; D gene: .; CDR3 DNA: TGTGCCAGCAGCAAAGATGCAGGCGGGACTACGGTTGAAAAACTGTTTTTT; CDR3 protein: CASSKDAGGTTVEKLFF
V gene: TRBV9; clone size: .; J gene: TRBJ2-7; D gene: .; CDR3 DNA: TGTGCCAGCAGCGTTTCCGATACGGGAGAGCAGTACTTC; CDR3 protein: CASSVSDTGEQYF
V gene: TRBV5-4; clone size: .; J gene: TRBJ2-5; D gene: .; CDR3 DNA: TGTGCCAGCAGCTTGGGCCTACAAGAGACCCAGTACTTC; CDR3 protein: CASSLGLQETQYF
V gene: TRBV12-3/TRBV12-4; clone size: .; J gene: TRBJ2-7; D gene: .; CDR3 DNA: TGTGCCAGCAGGCGTACGAGCTACGAGCAGTACTTC; CDR3 protein: CASRRTSYEQYF
V gene: TRBV27; clone size: .; J gene: TRBJ2-7; D gene: TRBD2; CDR3 DNA: TGTGCCAGCACCTCCGGTCTAGCGGACCCGAAGCAGTACTTC; CDR3 protein: CASTSGLADPKQYF
V gene: TRBV28; clone size: once; J gene: TRBJ2-7; D gene: TRBD1; CDR3 DNA: TGTGCCAGCAGTCTGCGGGGGACAGGGGCCCACGAGCAGTACTTC; CDR3 protein: CASSLRGTGAHEQYF
V gene: TRBV28; clone size: few; J gene: TRBJ2-7; D gene: .; CDR3 DNA: TGTGCCAGCAGTTTCAAGCGAACGTCCTACGAGCAGTACTTC; CDR3 protein: CASSFKRTSYEQYF
V gene: TRBV5-6; clone size: once; J gene: TRBJ2-1; D gene: .; CDR3 DNA: TGTGCCAGCAGCTTGGGAGGCGGGGGCGCCTACAATGAGCAGTTCTTC; CDR3 protein: CASSLGGGGAYNEQFF